Listed below are T cell receptor beta chains from one sample, sequenced in a study of OX40 agonist ivuxolimab in advanced cancers. Some clones are missing from TCRdb's copy, which holds only in-frame ones; the method was immunoSEQ multiplex PCR. The sample comprises some 46,000 clones, 89% of which are singletons, and roughly 12% rests with the top ten. The sequencing used CD4+ or CD8+ T cells sorted from blood, collected in a trial of the OX40 agonist ivuxolimab. The receptors here all came from an adult with an advanced solid tumor such as melanoma, head and neck, liver or kidney cancer. Each CDR3 is given with its conserved first and last residue. D genes are given only for firm matches. Clone size is stated in some rows and not others, as once, few, many or a class when expanded.

V	J	D	size	CDR3	DNA
TRBV9	TRBJ1-3	TRBD1	NA	CASSPWDSSGNTIYF	TGTGCCAGCAGCCCTTGGGACAGCTCTGGAAACACCATATATTTT
TRBV27	TRBJ2-1	TRBD1	NA	CASTLKAGGSYNEQFF	TGTGCCAGCACTCTCAAAGCAGGGGGCTCCTACAATGAGCAGTTCTTC
TRBV7-3	TRBJ1-1	NA	NA	CASSLGAGRDTEAFF	TGTGCCAGCAGCCTAGGGGCGGGTAGGGACACTGAAGCTTTCTTT
TRBV6-1	TRBJ2-2	NA	NA	CASSALNTGELFF	TGTGCCAGCAGTGCACTGAACACCGGGGAGCTGTTTTTT
TRBV27	TRBJ2-2	NA	NA	CATNHRASNTGELFF	TGTGCCACCAACCACCGGGCATCGAACACCGGGGAGCTGTTTTTT
TRBV14	TRBJ2-5	NA	NA	CASSRLEQTETQYF	TGTGCCAGCAGTCGCCTGGAGCAGACGGAGACCCAGTACTTC
TRBV5-6	TRBJ2-7	NA	NA	CASSLEQAYYEQYF	TGTGCCAGCAGCTTGGAACAAGCCTACTACGAGCAGTACTTC
TRBV4-3	TRBJ2-7	NA	NA	CASSQVTWTYEQYF	TGCGCCAGCAGCCAAGTGACTTGGACCTACGAGCAGTACTTC
TRBV29-1	TRBJ2-1	TRBD2	NA	CSVEGLAGGRPYNEQFF	TGCAGCGTAGAAGGACTAGCGGGGGGCCGTCCCTACAATGAGCAGTTCTTC
TRBV7-9	TRBJ2-1	TRBD2	NA	CASVAGGILNEQFF	TGTGCCAGCGTGGCGGGAGGGATTTTAAATGAGCAGTTCTTC
TRBV4-3	TRBJ2-3	TRBD1	NA	CASSQGAPDRGITDTQYF	TGCGCCAGCAGCCAAGGGGCCCCCGACAGGGGAATCACAGATACGCAGTATTTT
TRBV6-5	TRBJ1-6	NA	NA	CASSSGTGGNSPLHF	TGTGCCAGCAGTTCCGGAACGGGGGGTAATTCACCCCTCCACTTT
TRBV6-1	TRBJ1-6	NA	NA	CASSGSYYDRNSPLHF	TGTGCCAGCAGTGGATCTTACTACGACAGGAATTCACCCCTCCACTTT
TRBV27	TRBJ1-4	TRBD1	once	CASSPGTGDNHEKLFF	TGTGCCAGCAGTCCCGGGACAGGGGATAATCATGAAAAACTGTTTTTT